The next 5 T cell receptor beta chains were all read from a single sample in a study of immune cell composition in non-small cell lung cancer. Generated by immunoSEQ multiplex PCR, the TCRdb table keeps only in-frame clones and is missing some. The data contain 9,500 to 10,000 clones, 65% to 80% of them seen just once; the ten biggest clones take up 8% to 9%. The sequencing sample was made of lung tumor tissue. The receptor set was obtained from a human donor with non-small cell lung cancer.

The V and J genes are TRBV30 and TRBJ2-2; D is ambiguous. The V gene's germline CDR1 is GTSNPN and CDR2 SVGIG (reference sequence). V shed 2 bases and J shed 0 bases, with 7 bases lying between them. The CDR3 extends over 14 amino acids. The CDR3 region is CAWSPRTNTGELFF. The CDR3 nucleotides are TGTGCCTGGAGTCCCAGGACGAACACCGGGGAGCTGTTTTTT.

This clone was observed a handful of times. The V and J genes are TRBV28 and TRBJ1-2; the match to TRBD1 covers 9 bases. Germline CDR1 reads MDHEN; CDR2 reads SYDVKM. The J segment lost 7 bases and the V segment lost 4 bases, leaving 16 bases of the junction unmatched. The CDR3 is 17 amino acids. The CDR3 DNA is TGTGCCAGCAGTTCACCGGGGGCTCCGGGACAGGGTTTTGGCTACACCTTC. Translated: CASSSPGAPGQGFGYTF.

This chain connects TRBV11-2 to TRBJ2-5; 7 bases match TRBD2. V dropped 4 bases and J dropped 4; count of bases not matched to a gene: 9. The CDR3 has 15 amino acids. Germline-derived CDR1 and CDR2 are SGHAT and FQNNGV. DNA of the CDR3: TGTGCCAGCAGCTCGACGGGGAGGGTCAGAGAGACCCAGTACTTC. Its translation: CASSSTGRVRETQYF.

This clone was seen more than once but under ten times. The chain carries TRBV4-3 and TRBJ2-1; 7 positions agree with TRBD2. CDR1 LGHNA and CDR2 YSLEER come from the germline V gene. The CDR3 runs to 17 residues. Losses at the gene ends were 0 bases for V and 0 bases for J; bases not matched to a gene: 5. The DNA of the CDR3 is TGCGCCAGCAGCCAAGATCGCGGGGGTTACTCCTACAATGAGCAGTTCTTC. It encodes CASSQDRGGYSYNEQFF.

The chain combines TRBV9 with TRBJ1-3, with D maybe TRBD1 (6 bases). Looked up from germline, CDR1 is SGDLS and CDR2 is YYNGEE. Trimming pared 0 bases from V and 1 base from J, leaving 14 bases between. CDR3 length: 17 amino acids. The CDR3 sequence: CASSVAWTAVSGNTIYF. The CDR3 nucleotides are TGTGCCAGCAGCGTAGCCTGGACAGCGGTGTCTGGAAACACCATATATTTT.